A single sample gave rise to the 26 T cell receptor beta chains below, sequenced in a study of OX40 agonist ivuxolimab in advanced cancers. Some clones are missing from TCRdb's copy, which holds only in-frame ones; the method was immunoSEQ multiplex PCR. The sample has some 60,000 clones; 75% to 95% are singletons. The specimen comprised CD4+ or CD8+ T cells sorted from blood, sampled in a trial of the OX40 agonist ivuxolimab. These receptors were collected from an adult with an advanced solid tumor such as melanoma, head and neck, liver or kidney cancer.

The rearrangement joins TRBV6-5 to TRBJ1-5; TRBD1 might be the D (6 bases). This CDR3 contains 15 residues. V lost 5 bases and J lost 4, with 15 bases in between. Germline CDR1 is MNHEY and CDR2 is SVGAGI. In DNA, the CDR3 is TGTGCCAGCAGTCGCACAGGACAGCCGAATCAGCCCCAGCATTTT. Translation gives CASSRTGQPNQPQHF.

The rearrangement uses TRBV7-2 and TRBJ2-7; the match to TRBD1 covers 11 bases. Germline loops: CDR1 SGHTA, CDR2 FQGNSA. Trimming at V came to 5 bases and at J to 4 bases, leaving 7 bases not matched to a gene. There are 15 residues in the CDR3. The CDR3 DNA is TGTGCCAGCAGCCCACGGGACAGGGGGATGTACGAGCAGTACTTC. Translating gives CASSPRDRGMYEQYF.

The chain joins TRBV28 to TRBJ2-5; TRBD2 might be the D (6 bases). Germline V gene lookup returns CDR1 MDHEN and CDR2 SYDVKM. CDR3 size: 14 residues. V was pared by 5 bases and J by 2 bases, with 12 bases between. CDR3 loop: CASSPRENQETQYF. CDR3 DNA sequence: TGTGCCAGCAGTCCCCGGGAGAATCAAGAGACCCAGTACTTC. Supplemented by reference TRBV28 and TRBJ2-5, the full variable domain reads DVKVTQSSRYLVKRTGEKVFLECVQDMDHENMFWYRQDPGLGLRLIYFSYDVKMKEKGDIPEGYSVSREKKERFSLILESASTNQTSMYLCASSPRENQETQYFGPGTRLLVL.

Turning to this clone: The same CDR3 is also encoded by other DNA sequences in this sample. The chain carries TRBV27 and TRBJ2-1; tentatively, D is TRBD2 (6 bases). V lost 2 bases and J 0 bases, leaving 8 bases between the germline ends. The CDR3 is 15 residues long. CDR1 is MNHEY, CDR2 SMNVEV, per germline (reference sequence). This chain's CDR3 is CASSLGGSSYNEQFF. CDR3 in DNA: TGTGCCAGCAGTTTAGGGGGGAGCTCCTACAATGAGCAGTTCTTC.

The V and J genes are TRBV11-3 and TRBJ2-1; 11 bases agree with TRBD2. With 4 bases clipped from V and 6 bases from J, the junction kept 5 bases outside the gene matches. Looked up from germline, CDR1 is SGHNT and CDR2 is YENEEA. The CDR3 totals 15 residues. Written as DNA, the CDR3 is TGTGCCAGCAGCTATCTAGCGGGAGGAGGCAATGAGCAGTTCTTC. Residues: CASSYLAGGGNEQFF.

The chain carries TRBV29-1 and TRBJ2-1, with D uncertain. Germline V gives CDR1 SQVTM, CDR2 ANQGSEA. The V and J ends lost 3 bases and 10 bases respectively, with 10 bases between them. This CDR3 contains 11 residues. The CDR3 loop is CSVDTGREQFF. CDR3 bases: TGCAGCGTTGATACGGGCAGGGAGCAGTTCTTC.

The V and J genes are TRBV11-2 and TRBJ1-2, with D possibly matching TRBD1 (5 bases). The germline V gene encodes CDR1 SGHAT and CDR2 FQNNGV. V shed 3 bases and J shed 8 bases, with 16 bases lying between them. The CDR3 is 14 residues long. The CDR3 reads CASSFSGISSGYTF. The CDR3 region has the DNA TGTGCCAGCAGCTTCTCAGGGATATCGAGCGGCTACACCTTC.

This chain uses TRBV7-9 with TRBJ1-1; possible D gene TRBD1, 6 bases. V was cut by 5 bases and J by 0 bases, with 13 bases left in between. Germline CDR1 and CDR2: SEHNR and FQNEAQ (reference sequence). The CDR3 totals 15 residues. CDR3 DNA: TGTGCCAGCAGCATCCGACAGGCCGTGAACACTGAAGCTTTCTTT. Protein: CASSIRQAVNTEAFF.

The chain has TRBV6-1 and TRBJ1-3, with D hard to call. The CDR3 sequence is 20 residues long. V was clipped by 0 bases and J by 0 bases, with 21 bases between them. Germline CDR1 MNHNS, CDR2 SASEGT. Written as DNA, the CDR3 is TGTGCCAGCAGTGAAGCGCTCCTTGCTATCAGAGATTCCTCTGGAAACACCATATATTTT. Translation: CASSEALLAIRDSSGNTIYF.

A single count supports this clone. The chain's CDR3 is CASSVVGQGIHNEQFF. CDR3 nucleotides: TGTGCCAGCAGCGTAGTGGGACAGGGGATACACAATGAGCAGTTCTTC. The chain links TRBV9 to TRBJ2-1; 10 bases agree with TRBD1. Trimming cost V 0 bases and J 5 bases; bases outside gene matches: 5. From germline, CDR1 is SGDLS and CDR2 YYNGEE. The CDR3 loop spans 16 amino acids.

The rearrangement joins TRBV7-2 to TRBJ2-3; D gene unclear. V lost 4 bases and J 0 bases, leaving 14 bases between the germline ends. Germline CDR1 and CDR2: SGHTA and FQGNSA. The CDR3 consists of 16 residues. The CDR3 loop is CASSSGPYLSTDTQYF. Here the CDR3 DNA reads TGTGCCAGCAGCTCCGGCCCCTACCTCAGCACAGATACGCAGTATTTT.

The chain links TRBV7-2 to TRBJ2-3; possible D gene TRBD2, 6 bases. Germline V gene lookup returns CDR1 SGHTA and CDR2 FQGNSA. The CDR3 totals 15 residues. Trimming left V 3 bases short and J 13 bases short, with 23 bases between. CDR3 in amino acids: CASSFESLVWREKYF. For the CDR3, the DNA is TGTGCCAGCAGCTTTGAGTCTTTGGTGTGGCGGGAAAAGTATTTT. Full variable domain (outside the CDR3, taken from reference TRBV7-2 and TRBJ2-3): GAGVSQSPSNKVTEKGKDVELRCDPISGHTALYWYRQSLGQGLEFLIYFQGNSAPDKSGLPSDRFSAERTGGSVSTLTIQRTQQEDSAVYLCASSFESLVWREKYFGPGTRLTVL.

J is TRBJ2-1 and V is TRBV5-4, with a weak D call TRBD2 (6 bases). Germline CDR1 and CDR2: SGHNT and YYREEE (reference sequence). The V end was cut by 3 bases, the J end by 5 bases, with 12 bases between. The CDR3 sequence is 14 residues long. For the CDR3, the DNA is TGTGCCAGCAGCTGGACGGGAGAGAACAATGAGCAGTTCTTC. Amino acids: CASSWTGENNEQFF.

The chain employs TRBV6-5 and TRBJ2-5; D gene uncertain. CDR1 is MNHEY and CDR2 is SVGAGI in the germline V gene. The length of the CDR3 is 15 residues. Trimming cost V 7 bases and J 0 bases, with 15 bases left between them. DNA for the CDR3: TGTGCCAGCAAATCCAACGTGGGGTACCAAGAGACCCAGTACTTC. Translating it yields CASKSNVGYQETQYF.

The sample holds one count of this clone. The chain joins TRBV9 to TRBJ2-7, with 8 bases matching TRBD2. V shed 3 bases, J shed 0 bases, and the junction held 11 bases outside the gene matches. CDR3 length: 17 amino acids. Germline values: CDR1 SGDLS, CDR2 YYNGEE. In nucleotides, the CDR3 is TGTGCCAGCAGCGACCACGTAGGAGCGGGAGCCTCCTACGAGCAGTACTTC. Translated: CASSDHVGAGASYEQYF.

The chain recombines TRBV19 with TRBJ2-7; weak D call: TRBD2 (6 bases). This CDR3 comprises 14 residues. Germline V lookup: CDR1 LNHDA, CDR2 SQIVND (reference sequence). V was trimmed by 2 bases and J by 4 bases, leaving 12 bases between them. The CDR3 reads CASSIRTIGYEQYF. CDR3 nucleotide sequence: TGTGCCAGTAGTATAAGGACTATTGGATACGAGCAGTACTTC.

The CDR3 region has the DNA TGTGCCAGCAGCTTGGGACTAGCACTCGCCGGGGAGCTGTTTTTT. It translates to CASSLGLALAGELFF. The J gene is TRBJ2-2, the V gene TRBV6-6; 9 positions agree with TRBD2. The CDR3 runs to 15 residues. J was trimmed by 6 bases and V by 6 bases; bases with no gene match: 8. Germline CDR1 reads MNHNY; CDR2 reads SVGAGI (reference sequence).

The CDR3, as DNA: TGCAGCGTCACCTGGACAGGGAAGAACACTGAAGCTTTCTTT. Amino acid sequence: CSVTWTGKNTEAFF. The J gene is TRBJ1-1, the V gene TRBV29-1; TRBD1 agrees at 8 bases. Germline CDR1 reads SQVTM; CDR2 reads ANQGSEA. V lost 6 bases, J lost 1 base, and 7 bases stayed unmatched. There are 14 residues in the CDR3. Supplemented by reference TRBV29-1 and TRBJ1-1, the full variable domain reads SAVISQKPSRDICQRGTSLTIQCQVDSQVTMMFWYRQQPGQSLTLIATANQGSEATYESGFVIDKFPISRPNLTFSTLTVSNMSPEDSSIYLCSVTWTGKNTEAFFGQGTRLTVV.

J is TRBJ2-7 and V is TRBV6-1; D possibly matches TRBD1 or TRBD2 (5 bases each). The CDR3 contains 14 residues. Trimming removed 0 bases from V and 3 bases from J, with 9 bases in between. Germline lookup yields CDR1 MNHNS and CDR2 SASEGT. The CDR3 DNA reads TGTGCCAGCAGTGAAGCGGGACCCCTCTACGAGCAGTACTTC. This codes for CASSEAGPLYEQYF.

CDR3 residues: CASSVDVGSRAGNTIYF. The CDR3 DNA follows: TGTGCCAGCAGCGTAGATGTGGGTTCGCGAGCTGGAAACACCATATATTTT. The chain combines TRBV9 with TRBJ1-3; no clear D. Germline V CDR1 and CDR2: SGDLS, YYNGEE. V lost 0 bases and J 2 bases, leaving 15 bases between the germline ends. This CDR3 is 17 amino acids long.

The chain combines TRBV28 with TRBJ2-7, with 9 bases aligning to TRBD2. The CDR3 contains 16 residues. CDR1 is MDHEN, CDR2 SYDVKM, per germline. Germline trimming cut 3 bases from V and 6 bases from J; bases unmatched to any gene: 12. In nucleotides, the CDR3 is TGTGCCAGCAGTTTTGAGCGGGAGGCACTGCACTGCGAGCAGTACTTC. Its translation: CASSFEREALHCEQYF. The complete variable domain, with remaining parts taken from reference TRBV28 and TRBJ2-7, reads DVKVTQSSRYLVKRTGEKVFLECVQDMDHENMFWYRQDPGLGLRLIYFSYDVKMKEKGDIPEGYSVSREKKERFSLILESASTNQTSMYLCASSFEREALHCEQYFGPGTRLTVT.

V usage is TRBV7-9 and J usage is TRBJ2-3; 15 nucleotides align to TRBD2. The CDR3 has 16 residues. Germline assignment: CDR1 SEHNR and CDR2 FQNEAQ (reference sequence). The J segment lost 5 bases and the V segment lost 6 bases, leaving 6 bases of the junction unmatched. Here the CDR3 reads CASRPRTSGREDTQYF. The CDR3 coding sequence is TGTGCCAGCAGACCCCGGACTAGCGGGAGGGAAGATACGCAGTATTTT.

This rearrangement joins TRBV6-5 to TRBJ2-1; TRBD2 might be the D (5 bases). CDR1 MNHEY and CDR2 SVGAGI come from the germline V gene. The CDR3 covers 14 residues. V lost 4 bases and J 5 bases, leaving 12 bases between the germline ends. DNA of the CDR3: TGTGCCAGCAGTTTTAGCGACCCACACAATGAGCAGTTCTTC. Residues: CASSFSDPHNEQFF.

V is TRBV4-3 and J is TRBJ2-1, with 8 positions matching TRBD2. Germline values: CDR1 LGHNA, CDR2 YSLEER. V shed 0 bases and J 8 bases; nucleotides not matched to a gene: 9. The CDR3 runs 16 residues. DNA for the CDR3: TGCGCCAGCAGCCAAGAAACCAGCGGGAGTATATATGAGCAGTTCTTC. Protein product: CASSQETSGSIYEQFF.

This chain links TRBV5-1 with TRBJ2-1; 9 nucleotides match TRBD2. J gave up 2 bases and V 9 bases, and 12 bases lay outside the gene matches. The CDR3 runs 16 residues. CDR1 and CDR2 (germline): SGHRS, YFSETQ. CDR3 nucleotide sequence: TGCGCCACCTCTAGCGGGATGACTGAGGCCTACAATGAGCAGTTCTTC. It encodes CATSSGMTEAYNEQFF.

V is TRBV7-8 and J is TRBJ1-1; possibly TRBD1 for D (6 bases). Trimming took 1 base from V and 2 from J, leaving 20 bases between them. The germline CDR1 and CDR2 sequences are SGHVS and FQNEAQ. CDR3 length equals 18 residues. In DNA, the CDR3 is TGTGCCAGCAGCTTAGGAGGTACAGGGTGGGGTTACAACACTGAAGCTTTCTTT. Protein sequence: CASSLGGTGWGYNTEAFF. Complete variable domain (other parts from reference TRBV7-8 and TRBJ1-1): GAGVSQSPRYKVAKRGQDVALRCDPISGHVSLFWYQQALGQGPEFLTYFQNEAQLDKSGLPSDRFFAERPEGSVSTLKIQRTQQEDSAVYLCASSLGGTGWGYNTEAFFGQGTRLTVV.